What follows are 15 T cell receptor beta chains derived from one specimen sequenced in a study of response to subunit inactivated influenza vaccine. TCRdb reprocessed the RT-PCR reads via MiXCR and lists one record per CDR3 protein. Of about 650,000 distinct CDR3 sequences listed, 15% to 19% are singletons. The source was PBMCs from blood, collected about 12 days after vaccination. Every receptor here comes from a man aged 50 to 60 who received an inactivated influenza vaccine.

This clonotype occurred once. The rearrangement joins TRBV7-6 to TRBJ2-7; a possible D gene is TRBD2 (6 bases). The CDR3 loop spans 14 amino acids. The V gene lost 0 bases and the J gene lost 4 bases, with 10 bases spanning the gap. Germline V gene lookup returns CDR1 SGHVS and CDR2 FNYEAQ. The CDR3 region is CASSLAGGYYEQYF. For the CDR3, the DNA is TGTGCCAGCAGCTTAGCGGGAGGATATTACGAGCAGTACTTC.

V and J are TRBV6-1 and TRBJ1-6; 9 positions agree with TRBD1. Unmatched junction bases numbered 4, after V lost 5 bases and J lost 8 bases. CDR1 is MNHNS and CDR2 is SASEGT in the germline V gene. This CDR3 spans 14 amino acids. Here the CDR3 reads CASSLRTGDSPLHF. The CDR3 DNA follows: TGTGCCAGCAGTCTCCGGACAGGGGATTCACCCCTCCACTTT.

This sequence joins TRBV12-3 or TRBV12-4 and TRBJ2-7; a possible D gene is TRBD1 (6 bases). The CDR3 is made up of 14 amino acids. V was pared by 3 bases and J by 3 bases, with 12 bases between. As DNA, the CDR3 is TGTGCCAGCAGTTTTTCCGGGACATTCTACGAGCAGTACTTC. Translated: CASSFSGTFYEQYF.

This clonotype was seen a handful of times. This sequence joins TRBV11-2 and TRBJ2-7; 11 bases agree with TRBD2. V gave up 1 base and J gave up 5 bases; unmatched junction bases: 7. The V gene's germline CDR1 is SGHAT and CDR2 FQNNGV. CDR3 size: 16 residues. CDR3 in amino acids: CASSLALAGEFDEQYV. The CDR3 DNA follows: TGTGCCAGCAGCTTAGCACTAGCGGGAGAGTTTGACGAGCAGTACGTC.

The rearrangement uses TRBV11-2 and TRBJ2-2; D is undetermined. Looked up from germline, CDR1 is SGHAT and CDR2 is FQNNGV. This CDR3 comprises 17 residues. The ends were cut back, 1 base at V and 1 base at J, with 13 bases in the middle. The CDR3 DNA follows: TGTGCCAGCAGCTTAGTTTTAAGGCTGGGGAACACCGGGGAGCTGTTTTTT. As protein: CASSLVLRLGNTGELFF.

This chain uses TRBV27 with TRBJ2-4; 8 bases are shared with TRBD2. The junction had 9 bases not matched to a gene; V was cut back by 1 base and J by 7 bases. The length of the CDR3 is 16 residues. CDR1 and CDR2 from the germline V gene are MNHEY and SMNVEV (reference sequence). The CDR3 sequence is CASSLLTGTRANIQYF. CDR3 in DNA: TGTGCCAGCAGTTTATTAACCGGGACTAGGGCTAACATTCAGTACTTC.

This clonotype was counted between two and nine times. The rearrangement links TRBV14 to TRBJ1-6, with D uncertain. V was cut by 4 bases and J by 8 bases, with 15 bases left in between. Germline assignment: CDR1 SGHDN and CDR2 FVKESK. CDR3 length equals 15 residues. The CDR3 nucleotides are TGTGCCAGCAGCCCCCGGGTAAACGACGATTCACCCCTCCACTTT. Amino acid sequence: CASSPRVNDDSPLHF.

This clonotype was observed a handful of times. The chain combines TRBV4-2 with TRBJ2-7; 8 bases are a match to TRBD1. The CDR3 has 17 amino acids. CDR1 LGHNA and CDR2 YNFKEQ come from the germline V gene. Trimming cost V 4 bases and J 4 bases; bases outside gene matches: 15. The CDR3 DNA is TGTGCCAGCAGCCGAGACTCCCAGACAGGGGACATATACGAGCAGTACTTC. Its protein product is CASSRDSQTGDIYEQYF.

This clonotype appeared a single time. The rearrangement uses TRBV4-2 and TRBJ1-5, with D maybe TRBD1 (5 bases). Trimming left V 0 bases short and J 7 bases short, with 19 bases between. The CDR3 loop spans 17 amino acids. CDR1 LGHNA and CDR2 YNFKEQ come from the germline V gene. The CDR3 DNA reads TGTGCCAGCAGCCAAGATATGTTAGGGACCATAGGACAGCCCCAGCATTTT. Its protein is CASSQDMLGTIGQPQHF.

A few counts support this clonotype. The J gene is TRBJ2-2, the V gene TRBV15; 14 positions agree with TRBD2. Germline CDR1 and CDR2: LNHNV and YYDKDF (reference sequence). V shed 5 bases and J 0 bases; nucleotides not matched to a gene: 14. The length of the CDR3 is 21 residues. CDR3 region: CATSHFGIGLAGGSNTGELFF. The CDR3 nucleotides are TGTGCCACCAGCCATTTTGGGATAGGACTAGCGGGAGGCTCGAACACCGGGGAGCTGTTTTTT.

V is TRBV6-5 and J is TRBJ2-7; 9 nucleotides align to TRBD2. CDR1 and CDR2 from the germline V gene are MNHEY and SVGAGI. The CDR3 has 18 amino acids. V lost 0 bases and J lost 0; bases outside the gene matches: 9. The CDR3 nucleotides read TGTGCCAGCAGTTACTCTGATAGCGGGGGTCCAAGCTCCTACGAGCAGTACTTC. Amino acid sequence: CASSYSDSGGPSSYEQYF.

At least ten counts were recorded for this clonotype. The CDR3: CASSQDRRFTEAFF. CDR3 DNA sequence: TGTGCCAGCAGCCAAGATCGGCGGTTCACTGAAGCTTTCTTT. This chain connects TRBV4-2 to TRBJ1-1; D gene uncertain. Germline CDR1 is LGHNA and CDR2 is YNFKEQ. Trimming pared 0 bases from V and 4 bases from J, leaving 9 bases between. This CDR3 contains 14 residues.

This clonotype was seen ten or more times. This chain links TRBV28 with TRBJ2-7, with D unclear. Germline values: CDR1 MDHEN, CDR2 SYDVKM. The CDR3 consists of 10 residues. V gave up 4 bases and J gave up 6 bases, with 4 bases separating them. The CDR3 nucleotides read TGTGCCAGCAGTTCATTCGAGCAGTACTTC. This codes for CASSSFEQYF.

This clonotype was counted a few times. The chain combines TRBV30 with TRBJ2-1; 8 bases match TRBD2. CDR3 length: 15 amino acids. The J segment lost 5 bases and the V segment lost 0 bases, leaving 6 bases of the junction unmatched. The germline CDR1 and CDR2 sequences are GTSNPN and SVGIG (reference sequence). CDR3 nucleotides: TGTGCCTGGAGTGTTTGGAGCGGGGGCGACAATGAGCAGTTCTTC. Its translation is CAWSVWSGGDNEQFF.

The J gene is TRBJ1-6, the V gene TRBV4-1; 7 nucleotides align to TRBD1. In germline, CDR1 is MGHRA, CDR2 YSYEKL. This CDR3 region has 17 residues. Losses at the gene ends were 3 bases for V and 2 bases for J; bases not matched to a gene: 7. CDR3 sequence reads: CASSHKRGTAYNSPLHF. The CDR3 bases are TGCGCCAGCAGCCATAAAAGGGGGACAGCCTATAATTCACCCCTCCACTTT.